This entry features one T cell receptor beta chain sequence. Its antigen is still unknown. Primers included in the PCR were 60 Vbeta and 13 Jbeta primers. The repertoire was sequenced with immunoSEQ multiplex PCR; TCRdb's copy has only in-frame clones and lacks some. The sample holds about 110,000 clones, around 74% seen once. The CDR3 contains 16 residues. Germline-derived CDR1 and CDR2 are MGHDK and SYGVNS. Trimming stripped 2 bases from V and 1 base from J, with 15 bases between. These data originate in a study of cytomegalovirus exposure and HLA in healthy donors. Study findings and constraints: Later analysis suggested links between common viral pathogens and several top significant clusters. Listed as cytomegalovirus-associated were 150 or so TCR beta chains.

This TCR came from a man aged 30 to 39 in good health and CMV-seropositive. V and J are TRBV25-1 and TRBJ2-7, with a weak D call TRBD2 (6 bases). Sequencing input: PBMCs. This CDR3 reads CASSENPGDRSYEQYF. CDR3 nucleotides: TGTGCCAGCAGTGAAAATCCGGGGGACCGATCCTACGAGCAGTACTTC.